This T cell receptor beta chain derives from a study of T cells in Graves' hyperthyroidism and ophthalmopathy. In the case of this clonotype: What it binds is unknown.

Amplified regions were TCR beta CDR3 sequences from RNA transcripts. During a first-round RT-PCR of the TCR CDR3, the HTBI primer set was used. One entry per CDR3 protein, called by TCRdb with MiXCR from the multiplex PCR reads. The sample holds some 270,000 distinct CDR3 sequences, roughly 13% seen once. The hyperthyroidism was newly diagnosed and had lasted under 2 months; the patients were aged 18 to 65. Researchers barred patients who had uncontrolled infection, other autoimmune disease, pregnancy or lactation. The diagnostic basis comprised clinical symptoms, serum thyroxine and TRAb, thyroid ultrasound and orbital computed tomography. Study observations and caveats: Ophthalmopathy was model-predicted a median around 6.1 months pre-onset.

The V gene's germline CDR1 is SNHLY and CDR2 FYNNEI. The CDR3 is 14 amino acids. V dropped 3 bases and J dropped 8; count of bases not matched to a gene: 5. The chain employs TRBV2 and TRBJ1-4; 8 positions agree with TRBD1. The TCR originated in a woman in her forties with Graves' hyperthyroidism. The material sequenced was blood. The CDR3: CASSDGQGLEKLFF. In nucleotides, the CDR3 is TGTGCCAGCAGTGACGGACAGGGCTTGGAAAAACTGTTTTTT.